This is a list of T cell receptor beta chains from one sample in a study of CXCR3-negative and CXCR3-positive naive CD8 T cells. TCRdb re-called the 5' RACE reads, yielding one record per CDR3 amino acid sequence without DNA. The sample table includes about 110,000 distinct CDR3 sequences. Material: naive CXCR3+ CD8+ T cells from blood. These receptors all stem from a human donor in good health. Some clones in this sample may be carry-over from other donors' samples. The CDR3 runs from the conserved cysteine through the conserved F or W.

J gene: TRBJ2-3
V gene: TRBV27
CDR3 length: 16
CDR3 protein: CARGWTPTACTDTQYF

J gene: TRBJ2-7
V gene: TRBV5-4
CDR3 length: 16
CDR3 protein: CASSSLTDAEFDEQYF

J gene: TRBJ2-7
V gene: TRBV27
CDR3 length: 14
CDR3 protein: CASSPRDRYYEQYF

J gene: TRBJ1-1
V gene: TRBV5-1
CDR3 length: 14
CDR3 protein: CASSFGGSHTEAFF

J gene: TRBJ2-7
V gene: TRBV7-8
CDR3 length: 15
CDR3 protein: CASSLVGTGYDEQYF

J gene: TRBJ1-3
V gene: TRBV7-9
CDR3 length: 15
CDR3 protein: CASSKGRNSGNTVYF

J gene: TRBJ2-1
V gene: TRBV13
CDR3 length: 14
CDR3 protein: CASSLTGGDNEQFF

J gene: TRBJ2-1
V gene: TRBV7-3
CDR3 length: 15
CDR3 protein: CASSLHLGSYNEQFF

J gene: TRBJ2-1
V gene: TRBV10-1
CDR3 length: 14
CDR3 protein: CASTRDGAYNEQFF

J gene: TRBJ2-5
V gene: TRBV28
CDR3 length: 13
CDR3 protein: CASSFQPGETQYF

J gene: TRBJ2-7
V gene: TRBV29-1
CDR3 length: 14
CDR3 protein: CSVEFQGNPLEQYF

J gene: TRBJ1-4
V gene: TRBV10-3
CDR3 length: 16
CDR3 protein: CAISADFSATNEKLFF

J gene: TRBJ2-3
V gene: TRBV7-6
CDR3 length: 16
CDR3 protein: CASSFGTEVYTDTQYF

J gene: TRBJ2-1
V gene: TRBV27
CDR3 length: 14
CDR3 protein: CASWEGGVWDEQFF

J gene: TRBJ2-7
V gene: TRBV5-6
CDR3 length: 17
CDR3 protein: CASSSGTGLTFSYEQYF

J gene: TRBJ2-5
V gene: TRBV7-9
CDR3 length: 13
CDR3 protein: CASSLEEQETQYF

J gene: TRBJ2-7
V gene: TRBV7-6
CDR3 length: 14
CDR3 protein: CASSLGGKGYEQYF

J gene: TRBJ2-1
V gene: TRBV15
CDR3 length: 14
CDR3 protein: CATSRHRGPNEQFF

J gene: TRBJ2-7
V gene: TRBV3-1
CDR3 length: 14
CDR3 protein: CASSYDREFYEQYF

J gene: TRBJ2-7
V gene: TRBV25-1
CDR3 length: 14
CDR3 protein: CASSEYNRGGEQYF

J gene: TRBJ1-4
V gene: TRBV6-5
CDR3 length: 21
CDR3 protein: CASSPHLWTGPTIATNEKLFF

J gene: TRBJ2-7
V gene: TRBV9
CDR3 length: 13
CDR3 protein: CASSVDHLEEQYF

J gene: TRBJ2-1
V gene: TRBV5-6
CDR3 length: 14
CDR3 protein: CASSLGVDYNEQFF

J gene: TRBJ2-7
V gene: TRBV29-1
CDR3 length: 13
CDR3 protein: CSVEGTDDYEQYF

J gene: TRBJ2-3
V gene: TRBV9
CDR3 length: 18
CDR3 protein: CASSPRSAQSSNGDTQYF

J gene: TRBJ2-1
V gene: TRBV20-1
CDR3 length: 15
CDR3 protein: CSAYSRSGTSNEQFF

J gene: TRBJ2-7
V gene: TRBV18
CDR3 length: 13
CDR3 protein: CASSPGAGSEQYF

J gene: TRBJ2-2
V gene: TRBV7-7
CDR3 length: 14
CDR3 protein: CASSSGGLTGELFF

J gene: TRBJ1-1
V gene: TRBV4-1
CDR3 length: 15
CDR3 protein: CASSQEPGANTEAFF

J gene: TRBJ2-5
V gene: TRBV5-4
CDR3 length: 15
CDR3 protein: CASSLGREGLETQYF

J gene: TRBJ2-1
V gene: TRBV29-1
CDR3 length: 13
CDR3 protein: CSADRGSYNEQFF

J gene: TRBJ2-1
V gene: TRBV11-1
CDR3 length: 13
CDR3 protein: CASRARGYNEQFF

J gene: TRBJ2-7
V gene: TRBV19
CDR3 length: 15
CDR3 protein: CASSPTTDLSYEQYF

J gene: TRBJ1-1
V gene: TRBV29-1
CDR3 length: 14
CDR3 protein: CSVAGTDPNTEAFF